This TCR beta chain is from a study of TIL therapy for anti-PD-1-resistant metastatic lung cancer. Specified time point: pre-treatment sample, taken before nivolumab and TIL therapy. CDR3 length: 11 residues. V shed 5 bases, J shed 7 bases, and the junction held 0 bases outside the gene matches. Looked up from germline, CDR1 is SGHDN and CDR2 is FVKESK. Sequencing used immunoSEQ v3. TCRdb's copy holds only in-frame clones and misses some; the assay was immunoSEQ multiplex PCR. This table holds 45,000 to 75,000 clones, about nine tenths found once. V is TRBV14 and J is TRBJ2-7; 9 positions match TRBD2. The source is a person aged 25 to 85 with non-small cell lung cancer. The sequencing here drew on blood, taken at baseline. Here the CDR3 reads CASSGLAEQYF. DNA for the CDR3: TGTGCCAGCAGCGGACTAGCGGAGCAGTACTTC. Based on the CDR3 plus reference TRBV14 and TRBJ2-7, the full variable domain is EAGVTQFPSHSVIEKGQTVTLRCDPISGHDNLYWYRRVMGKEIKFLLHFVKESKQDESGMPNNRFLAERTGGTYSTLKVQPAELEDSGVYFCASSGLAEQYFGPGTRLTVT.